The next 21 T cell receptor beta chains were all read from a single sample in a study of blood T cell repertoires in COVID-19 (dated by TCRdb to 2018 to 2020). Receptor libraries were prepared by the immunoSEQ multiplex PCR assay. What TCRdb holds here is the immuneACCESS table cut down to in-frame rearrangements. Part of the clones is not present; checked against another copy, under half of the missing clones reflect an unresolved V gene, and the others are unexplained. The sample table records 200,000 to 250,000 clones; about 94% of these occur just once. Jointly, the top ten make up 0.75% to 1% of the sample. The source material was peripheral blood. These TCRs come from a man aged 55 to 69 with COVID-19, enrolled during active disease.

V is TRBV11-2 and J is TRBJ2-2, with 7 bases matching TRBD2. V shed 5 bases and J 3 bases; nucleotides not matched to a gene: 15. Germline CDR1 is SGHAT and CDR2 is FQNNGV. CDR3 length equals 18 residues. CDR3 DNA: TGTGCCAGCAGCCCCGGGGTAGTACTAGCGAGCCACACCGGGGAGCTGTTTTTT. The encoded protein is CASSPGVVLASHTGELFF.

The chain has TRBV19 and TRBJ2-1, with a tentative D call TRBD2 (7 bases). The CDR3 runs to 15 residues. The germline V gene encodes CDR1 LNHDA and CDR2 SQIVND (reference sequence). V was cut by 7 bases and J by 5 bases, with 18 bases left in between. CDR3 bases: TGTGCCAGTAAGCCGTTTCGGGGGGCCAACAATGAGCAGTTCTTC. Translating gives CASKPFRGANNEQFF.

Here the CDR3 reads CASSLRTGRTTEAFF. The CDR3 DNA follows: TGCGCCAGCAGCTTGCGGACAGGGAGAACGACTGAAGCTTTCTTT. The rearrangement links TRBV5-1 to TRBJ1-1; the match to TRBD1 covers 8 bases. CDR3 size: 15 residues. V dropped 1 base and J dropped 5; count of bases not matched to a gene: 7. Looked up from germline, CDR1 is SGHRS and CDR2 is YFSETQ.

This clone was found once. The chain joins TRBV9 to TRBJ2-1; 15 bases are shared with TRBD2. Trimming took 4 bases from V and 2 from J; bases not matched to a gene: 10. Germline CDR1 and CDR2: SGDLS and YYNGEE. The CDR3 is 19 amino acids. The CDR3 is CASSLRTSGGANPYNEQFF. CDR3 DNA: TGTGCCAGCAGCCTCAGGACTAGCGGGGGGGCCAATCCCTACAATGAGCAGTTCTTC.

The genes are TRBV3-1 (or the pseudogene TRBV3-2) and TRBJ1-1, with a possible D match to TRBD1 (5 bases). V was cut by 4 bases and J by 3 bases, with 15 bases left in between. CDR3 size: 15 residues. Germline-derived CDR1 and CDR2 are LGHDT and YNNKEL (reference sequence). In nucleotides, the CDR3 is TGTGCCAGCAGCCCACGACAGCGGGCTTACACTGAAGCTTTCTTT. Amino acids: CASSPRQRAYTEAFF.

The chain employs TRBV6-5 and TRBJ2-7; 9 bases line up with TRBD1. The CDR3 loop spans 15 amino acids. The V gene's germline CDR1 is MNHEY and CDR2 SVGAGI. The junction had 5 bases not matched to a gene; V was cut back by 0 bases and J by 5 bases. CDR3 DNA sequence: TGTGCCAGCAGTTACTCCGGGACAGGGAGCCACGAGCAGTACTTC. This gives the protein CASSYSGTGSHEQYF.

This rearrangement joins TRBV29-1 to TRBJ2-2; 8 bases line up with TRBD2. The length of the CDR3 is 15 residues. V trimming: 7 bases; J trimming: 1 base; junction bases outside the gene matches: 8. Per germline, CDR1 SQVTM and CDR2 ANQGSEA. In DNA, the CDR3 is TGCAGCGGGGGGTTGACTAGCGAGAACACCGGGGAGCTGTTTTTT. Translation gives CSGGLTSENTGELFF.

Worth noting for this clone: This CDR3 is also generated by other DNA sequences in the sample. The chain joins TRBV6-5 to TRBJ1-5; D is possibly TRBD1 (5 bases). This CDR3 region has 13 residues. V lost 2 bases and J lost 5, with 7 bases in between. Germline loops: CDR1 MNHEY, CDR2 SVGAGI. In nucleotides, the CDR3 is TGTGCCAGCAGTTACGACAGAGATCAGCCCCAGCATTTT. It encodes CASSYDRDQPQHF.

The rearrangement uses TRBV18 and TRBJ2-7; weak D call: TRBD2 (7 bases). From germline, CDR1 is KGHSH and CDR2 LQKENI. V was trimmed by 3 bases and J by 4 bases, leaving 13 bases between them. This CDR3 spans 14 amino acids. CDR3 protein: CASSPPGRGYEQYF. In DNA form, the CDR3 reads TGTGCCAGCTCACCCCCGGGGAGGGGGTACGAGCAGTACTTC.

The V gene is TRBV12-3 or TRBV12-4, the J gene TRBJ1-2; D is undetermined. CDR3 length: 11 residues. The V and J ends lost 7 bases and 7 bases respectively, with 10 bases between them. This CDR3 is CASTRVFGYTF. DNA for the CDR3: TGTGCCAGCACACGGGTCTTTGGCTACACCTTC.

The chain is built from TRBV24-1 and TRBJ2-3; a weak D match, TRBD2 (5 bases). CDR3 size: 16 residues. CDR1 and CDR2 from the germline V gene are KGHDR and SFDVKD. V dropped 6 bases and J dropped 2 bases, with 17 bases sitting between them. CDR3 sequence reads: CATSPSPGTLTDTQYF. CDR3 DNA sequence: TGTGCCACCAGTCCCAGTCCGGGAACCCTCACAGATACGCAGTATTTT.

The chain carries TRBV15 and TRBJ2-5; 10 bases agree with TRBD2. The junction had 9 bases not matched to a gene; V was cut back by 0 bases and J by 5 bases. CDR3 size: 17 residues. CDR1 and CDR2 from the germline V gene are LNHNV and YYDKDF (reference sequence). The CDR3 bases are TGTGCCACCAGCAGAGATCGTTCTAGCGGGAGATTTGAGACCCAGTACTTC. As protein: CATSRDRSSGRFETQYF.

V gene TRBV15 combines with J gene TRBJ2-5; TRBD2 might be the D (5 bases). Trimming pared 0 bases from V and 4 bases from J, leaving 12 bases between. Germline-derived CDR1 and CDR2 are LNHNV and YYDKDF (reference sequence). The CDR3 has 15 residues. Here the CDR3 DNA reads TGTGCCACCAGCAGAGATATCGGGATCGCAGAGACCCAGTACTTC. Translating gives CATSRDIGIAETQYF.

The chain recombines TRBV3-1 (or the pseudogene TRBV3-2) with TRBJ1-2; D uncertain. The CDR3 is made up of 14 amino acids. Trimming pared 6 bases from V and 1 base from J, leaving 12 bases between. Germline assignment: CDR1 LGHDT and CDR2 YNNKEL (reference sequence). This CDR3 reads CASRPRGDNYGYTF. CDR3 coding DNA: TGTGCCAGCAGACCCCGAGGAGATAACTATGGCTACACCTTC.

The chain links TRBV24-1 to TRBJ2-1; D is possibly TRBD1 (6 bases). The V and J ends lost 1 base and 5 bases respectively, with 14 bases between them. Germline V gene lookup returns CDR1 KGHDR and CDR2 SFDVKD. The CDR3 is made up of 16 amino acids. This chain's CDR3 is CATSDFPRGGNNEQFF. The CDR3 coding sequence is TGTGCCACCAGTGATTTCCCTAGAGGGGGTAACAATGAGCAGTTCTTC.

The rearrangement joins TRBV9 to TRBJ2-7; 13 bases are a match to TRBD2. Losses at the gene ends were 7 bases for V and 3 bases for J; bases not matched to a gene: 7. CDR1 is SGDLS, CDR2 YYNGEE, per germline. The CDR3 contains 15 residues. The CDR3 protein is CASGPTSGRDYEQYF. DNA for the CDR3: TGTGCCAGCGGACCAACTAGCGGGAGGGACTACGAGCAGTACTTC.

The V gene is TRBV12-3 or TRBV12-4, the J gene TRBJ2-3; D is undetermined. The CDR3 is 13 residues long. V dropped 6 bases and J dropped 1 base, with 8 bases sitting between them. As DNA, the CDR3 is TGTGCCAGCAGGATGACACGCACAGATACGCAGTATTTT. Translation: CASRMTRTDTQYF.

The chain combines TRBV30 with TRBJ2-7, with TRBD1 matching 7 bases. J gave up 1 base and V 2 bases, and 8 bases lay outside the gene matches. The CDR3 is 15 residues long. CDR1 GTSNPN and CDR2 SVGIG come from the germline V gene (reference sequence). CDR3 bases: TGTGCCTGGAGTTCCGACAGGGAGTTGTCCTACGAGCAGTACTTC. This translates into CAWSSDRELSYEQYF.

The CDR3 coding sequence is TGTGCCAGCAGCCAAGATTATCCTAGCGGGGTTGGCACTAGCACAGATACGCAGTATTTT. The encoded protein is CASSQDYPSGVGTSTDTQYF. The chain carries TRBV4-2 and TRBJ2-3, with 9 positions matching TRBD2. This CDR3 has 20 amino acids. The J segment lost 0 bases and the V segment lost 0 bases, leaving 13 bases of the junction unmatched. Germline loops: CDR1 LGHNA, CDR2 YNFKEQ.

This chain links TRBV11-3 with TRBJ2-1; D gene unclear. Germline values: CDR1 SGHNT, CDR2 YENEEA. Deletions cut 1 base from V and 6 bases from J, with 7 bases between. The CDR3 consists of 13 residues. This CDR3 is CASSLGAGNEQFF. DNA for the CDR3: TGTGCCAGCAGCTTAGGCGCAGGCAATGAGCAGTTCTTC. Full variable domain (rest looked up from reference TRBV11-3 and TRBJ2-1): EAGVVQSPRYKIIEKKQPVAFWCNPISGHNTLYWYLQNLGQGPELLIRYENEEAVDDSQLPKDRFSAERLKGVDSTLKIQPAELGDSAVYLCASSLGAGNEQFFGPGTRLTVL.

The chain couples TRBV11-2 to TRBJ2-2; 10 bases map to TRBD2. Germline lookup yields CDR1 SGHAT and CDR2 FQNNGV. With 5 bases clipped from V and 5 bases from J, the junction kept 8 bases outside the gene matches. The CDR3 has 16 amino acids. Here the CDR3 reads CASSTLAGGRTGELFF. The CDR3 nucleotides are TGTGCCAGCAGCACCTTAGCGGGAGGAAGGACCGGGGAGCTGTTTTTT.